Given below is one T cell receptor (beta chain) in context. The table came from immunoSEQ multiplex PCR; TCRdb's copy has only in-frame clones and leaves some out. The sample shows about 250,000 clones, about 80% of them seen only once. This specimen belongs to a study of blood T cell repertoires in COVID-19. The V end lost 3 bases, the J end lost 2 bases, and 10 bases lay between the germline ends. The CDR3 runs 13 residues. Germline CDR1 and CDR2: GTSNPN and SVGIG (reference sequence). The rearrangement links TRBV30 to TRBJ1-1; D call uncertain. The sample consisted of peripheral blood. This TCR was recovered from a middle-aged man with active or convalescent COVID-19. This chain's CDR3 is CAWRRTPNTEAFF. The CDR3 DNA sequence: TGTGCCTGGAGGCGAACCCCCAACACTGAAGCTTTCTTT.